The entry that follows covers one TCR beta chain sequence. Other DNA variants within this sample encode the same CDR3. The length of the CDR3 is 13 residues. Germline V gene sequence: CDR1 MNHEY, CDR2 SMNVEV (reference sequence). Between the trimmed V and J ends, which lost 0 bases and 3 bases, there was a span of 2 bases. The record originates from a study of shared clonotypes between healthy human individuals. The authors split each subset's genomic DNA evenly across several immunoSEQ plates. The method was immunoSEQ multiplex PCR; TCRdb's version includes in-frame clones alone and lacks a portion of them. The sample records about 2 million clones, 95% being singletons.

Sequencing was performed on naive CD4+ T cells sorted from blood. The subset here: CD45RA+ positively selected. This clonotype was sampled from a man between 18 and 35 years old in good health. V is TRBV27 and J is TRBJ2-2; D gene ambiguous. DNA of the CDR3: TGTGCCAGCAGTTTATCCCACACCGGGGAGCTGTTTTTT. Translated, it gives CASSLSHTGELFF.